The clone carrying this TCR beta chain has a handful of counts. The sample is drawn from a study of T cells after yellow fever vaccination. This CDR3 comprises 13 residues. V shed 7 bases and J 6 bases; nucleotides not matched to a gene: 2. Via MiXCR, TCRdb re-called the 5' RACE reads, giving one row per CDR3 protein. The table includes roughly 300,000 distinct CDR3 sequences, less than 9.5% detected once. This receptor was obtained from a man aged 18-30 years who received the YFV17D yellow fever vaccine. The sample was PBMCs, taken 35 to 50 days after the first yellow fever vaccination. The rearrangement links TRBV12-3 or TRBV12-4 to TRBJ1-6; 8 nucleotides align to TRBD1. For the CDR3, the DNA is TGTGCCAGCAATGGACAGGGTAATTCACCCCTCCACTTT. Translating gives CASNGQGNSPLHF.